This is a list of T cell receptor beta chains from one sample in a study of radiotherapy plus CTLA-4 blockade in lung cancer. Method: immunoSEQ multiplex PCR; TCRdb's copy keeps in-frame clones and lacks some. The table includes about 60,000 clones, about 83% detected once. The sample was peripheral blood, taken from a patient treated with radiotherapy plus ipilimumab. These receptor sequences come from a human donor with non-small cell lung cancer who had a partial response to radiotherapy plus ipilimumab. The CDR3 runs from the conserved cysteine through the conserved F or W. The order of the fields is D gene, J gene, clone size, V gene, CDR3 protein, CDR3 DNA. D genes are given only for firm matches. Expanded clones get a size class; other rows say once, few or many, or leave the size out.

>TRBD2|TRBJ2-3|-|TRBV11-2
CASSSRLAGADTQYF
TGTGCCAGCAGCTCCCGCCTAGCGGGAGCGGATACGCAGTATTTT
>-|TRBJ2-2|-|TRBV30
CAWKNWNTGELFF
TGTGCCTGGAAGAACTGGAACACCGGGGAGCTGTTTTTT
>TRBD2|TRBJ2-5|-|TRBV14
CASSPGLAGRKTQYF
TGTGCCAGCAGCCCAGGACTAGCGGGAAGAAAGACCCAGTACTTC
>-|TRBJ1-5|-|TRBV12-2
CASRPRGNQPQHF
TGTGCAAGTCGCCCCCGAGGCAATCAGCCCCAGCATTTT
>-|TRBJ2-7|-|TRBV6-1
CASSEARREQYF
TGTGCCAGCAGTGAGGCTAGACGCGAGCAGTACTTC
>-|TRBJ1-2|-|TRBV28
CASSPPTAANYGYTF
TGTGCCAGCAGTCCACCAACGGCGGCTAACTATGGCTACACCTTC
>TRBD1|TRBJ2-3|-|TRBV7-9
CASSLGRTGGVDTQYF
TGTGCCAGCAGCTTAGGTAGAACAGGGGGAGTAGATACGCAGTATTTT
>-|TRBJ1-5|-|TRBV7-6
CASSLGTPLSNQPQHF
TGTGCCAGCAGCTTAGGGACACCACTTAGCAATCAGCCCCAGCATTTT
>-|TRBJ2-5|once|TRBV25-1
CASSQLRGDRKETQYF
TGTGCCAGCAGTCAACTTAGGGGGGACAGAAAAGAGACCCAGTACTTC
>-|TRBJ2-7|-|TRBV21-1
CASRKRLAHVLDEQYF
TGTGCCAGCAGAAAACGGTTAGCACACGTGTTAGACGAGCAGTACTTC
>TRBD1|TRBJ2-3|-|TRBV7-2
CASSLDRGDTDTQYF
TGTGCCAGCAGCTTGGACAGGGGGGACACAGATACGCAGTATTTT
>-|TRBJ1-5|-|TRBV2
CASRLRDLYNQPQHF
TGTGCCAGCAGGCTCCGGGACTTATACAATCAGCCCCAGCATTTT
>TRBD1|TRBJ1-4|-|TRBV9
CASSVGQGASDEKLFF
TGTGCCAGCAGCGTCGGACAGGGGGCGTCGGATGAAAAACTGTTTTTT
>-|TRBJ1-4|-|TRBV11-2
CASSHLDGDNEKLFF
TGTGCCAGCAGCCACCTGGACGGGGATAATGAAAAACTGTTTTTT
>-|TRBJ2-5|-|TRBV19
CASRVRGQETQYF
TGTGCCAGTAGGGTACGGGGGCAAGAGACCCAGTACTTC
>TRBD1|TRBJ2-7|-|TRBV7-3
CASSLMTGRGYEQYF
TGTGCCAGCAGCTTAATGACAGGGCGAGGGTACGAGCAGTACTTC
>-|TRBJ2-7|-|TRBV10-3
CAISERQGTYEQYF
TGTGCCATCAGTGAGAGGCAGGGAACCTACGAGCAGTACTTC
>-|TRBJ2-7|-|TRBV19
CASSIVAGDSYEQYF
TGTGCCAGTAGTATCGTAGCAGGGGACTCCTACGAGCAGTACTTC
>-|TRBJ2-2|-|TRBV28
CASSLGGGGAGLF
TGTGCCAGCAGTTTAGGAGGAGGGGGCGCCGGACTTTTT
>TRBD2|TRBJ2-1|-|TRBV9
CASSVSGTSGSAYNEQFF
TGTGCCAGCAGCGTAAGTGGGACTAGCGGGAGTGCCTACAATGAGCAGTTCTTC
>TRBD1|TRBJ1-3|few|TRBV7-9
CASRPDRGSGNTIYF
TGTGCCAGCAGACCCGACAGGGGCTCTGGAAACACCATATATTTT
>-|TRBJ2-1|once|TRBV6-6
CASSPPASREQFF
TGTGCCAGCAGTCCCCCGGCTAGCCGGGAGCAGTTCTTC
>TRBD1|TRBJ1-4|-|TRBV28
CASSSYMGTGRNEKLFF
TGTGCCAGCAGTTCTTATATGGGGACAGGGAGGAATGAAAAACTGTTTTTT
>TRBD2|TRBJ2-7|-|TRBV6-6
CASSSGRNYEQYF
TGTGCCAGCAGTAGCGGGAGAAATTACGAGCAGTACTTC